This TCR beta chain was recovered during a study of CD8 T cells in Susac syndrome. A quantity of about 0.5 to 1 ug RNA underwent reverse transcription using random hexamers. TCRdb re-called the immunoSEQ multiplex PCR reads through MiXCR, storing one row per CDR3 protein. The sample has around 190,000 distinct CDR3 sequences; approximately 93% are singletons. The V gene lost 2 bases and the J gene lost 5 bases, with 4 bases spanning the gap. Germline assignment: CDR1 MDHEN and CDR2 SYDVKM. The CDR3 consists of 11 residues. Sequencing of TCR beta covered CD8+ and CD4+ T cells obtained from blood. This rearrangement joins TRBV28 to TRBJ2-7; D not resolved. The sequenced sample was CD4+ T cells from PBMCs. The clonotype was recovered from a human donor in good health. The CDR3 region has the DNA TGTGCCAGCAGTTTACAAGACGAGCAGTACTTC. Translating it yields CASSLQDEQYF. The full variable domain, rest sourced from reference TRBV28 and TRBJ2-7, is DVKVTQSSRYLVKRTGEKVFLECVQDMDHENMFWYRQDPGLGLRLIYFSYDVKMKEKGDIPEGYSVSREKKERFSLILESASTNQTSMYLCASSLQDEQYFGPGTRLTVT.